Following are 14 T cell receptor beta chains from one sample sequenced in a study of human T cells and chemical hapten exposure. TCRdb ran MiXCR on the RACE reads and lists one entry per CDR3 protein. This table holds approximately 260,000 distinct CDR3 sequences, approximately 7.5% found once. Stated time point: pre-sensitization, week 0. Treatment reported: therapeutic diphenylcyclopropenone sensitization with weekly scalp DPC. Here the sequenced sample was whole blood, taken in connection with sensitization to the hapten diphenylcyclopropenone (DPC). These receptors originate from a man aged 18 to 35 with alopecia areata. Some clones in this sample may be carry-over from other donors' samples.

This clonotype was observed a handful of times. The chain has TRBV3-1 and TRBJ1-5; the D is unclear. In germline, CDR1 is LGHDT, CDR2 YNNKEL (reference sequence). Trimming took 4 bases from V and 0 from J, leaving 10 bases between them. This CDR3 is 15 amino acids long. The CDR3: CASSPGGPSNQPQHF. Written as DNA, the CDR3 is TGTGCCAGCAGCCCCGGAGGGCCTAGCAATCAGCCCCAGCATTTT.

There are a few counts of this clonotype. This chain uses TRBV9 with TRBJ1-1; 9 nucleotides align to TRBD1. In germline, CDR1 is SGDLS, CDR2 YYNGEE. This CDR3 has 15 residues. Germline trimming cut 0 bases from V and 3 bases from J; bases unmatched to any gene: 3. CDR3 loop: CASSVGGTGHTEAFF. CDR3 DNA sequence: TGTGCCAGCAGCGTAGGGGGGACAGGGCACACTGAAGCTTTCTTT.

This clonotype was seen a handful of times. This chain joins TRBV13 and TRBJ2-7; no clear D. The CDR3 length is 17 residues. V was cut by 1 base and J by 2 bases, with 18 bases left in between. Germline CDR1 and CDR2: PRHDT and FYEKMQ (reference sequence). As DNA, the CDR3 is TGTGCCAGCAGCTTAGAGGCGGCAGGACCTAGAACCTACGAGCAGTACTTC. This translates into CASSLEAAGPRTYEQYF.

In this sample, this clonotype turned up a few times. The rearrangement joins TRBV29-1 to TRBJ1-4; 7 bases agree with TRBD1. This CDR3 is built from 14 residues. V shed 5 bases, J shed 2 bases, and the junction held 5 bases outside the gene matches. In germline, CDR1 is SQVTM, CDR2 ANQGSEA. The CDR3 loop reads CSVLTGVTNEKLFF. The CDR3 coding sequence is TGCAGCGTTCTCACAGGGGTGACTAATGAAAAACTGTTTTTT.

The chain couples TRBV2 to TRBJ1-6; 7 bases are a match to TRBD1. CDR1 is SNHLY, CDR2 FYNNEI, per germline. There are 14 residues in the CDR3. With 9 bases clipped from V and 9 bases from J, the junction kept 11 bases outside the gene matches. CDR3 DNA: TGTGCCAGTCTGACAGGGACCTTTAGTTCACCCCTCCACTTT. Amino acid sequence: CASLTGTFSSPLHF.

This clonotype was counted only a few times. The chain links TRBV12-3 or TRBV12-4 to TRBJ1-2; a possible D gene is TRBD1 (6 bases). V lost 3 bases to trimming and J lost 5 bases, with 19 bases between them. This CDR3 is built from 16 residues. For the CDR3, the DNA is TGTGCCAGCAGTTTTACAGGGTACCGGATCCTATATGGCTACACCTTC. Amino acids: CASSFTGYRILYGYTF.

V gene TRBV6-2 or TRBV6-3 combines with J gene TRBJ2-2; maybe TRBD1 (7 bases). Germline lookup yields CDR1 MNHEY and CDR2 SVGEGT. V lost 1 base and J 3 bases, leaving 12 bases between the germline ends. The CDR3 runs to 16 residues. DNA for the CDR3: TGTGCCAGCAGTTACTGGAGGGGGCCCGACACCGGGGAGCTGTTTTTT. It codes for CASSYWRGPDTGELFF.

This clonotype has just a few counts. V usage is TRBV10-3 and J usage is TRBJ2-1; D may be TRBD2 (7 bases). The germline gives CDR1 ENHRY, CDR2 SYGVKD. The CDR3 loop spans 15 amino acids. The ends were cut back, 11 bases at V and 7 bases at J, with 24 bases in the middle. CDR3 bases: TGTGCCCGCCGGGAAGGGGGGGGGAAAACTAATGAGCAGTTCTTC. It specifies CARREGGGKTNEQFF.

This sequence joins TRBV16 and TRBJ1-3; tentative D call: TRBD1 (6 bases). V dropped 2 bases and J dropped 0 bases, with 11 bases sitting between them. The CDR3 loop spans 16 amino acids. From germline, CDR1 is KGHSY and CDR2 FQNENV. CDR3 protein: CASSQQWGASGNTIYF. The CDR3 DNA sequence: TGTGCCAGCAGCCAACAGTGGGGGGCCTCTGGAAACACCATATATTTT.

CDR3 residues: CASSLVPGEETQYF. The CDR3 DNA is TGTGCCAGCAGCTTAGTCCCAGGGGAAGAGACCCAGTACTTC. The J gene is TRBJ2-5, the V gene TRBV7-8; perhaps TRBD1 as D (6 bases). Germline values: CDR1 SGHVS, CDR2 FQNEAQ. The CDR3 is 14 residues long. The V end lost 1 base, the J end lost 3 bases, and 9 bases lay between the germline ends.

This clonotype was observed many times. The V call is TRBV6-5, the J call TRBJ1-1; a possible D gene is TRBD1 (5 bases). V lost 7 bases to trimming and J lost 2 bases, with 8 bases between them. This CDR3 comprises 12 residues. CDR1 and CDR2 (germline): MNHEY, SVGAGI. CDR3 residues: CASKGQNTEAFF. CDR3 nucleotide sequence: TGTGCCAGCAAGGGGCAAAACACTGAAGCTTTCTTT.

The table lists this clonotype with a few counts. The CDR3 DNA reads TGTGCCAGCAGTTACTTAGAGGCGGGACAGGGGTCTGGTGAGCAGTTCTTC. It translates to CASSYLEAGQGSGEQFF. The chain combines TRBV6-5 with TRBJ2-1; TRBD1 matches 10 bases. Trimming at V came to 1 base and at J to 9 bases, leaving 12 bases not matched to a gene. Germline CDR1 is MNHEY and CDR2 is SVGAGI. The CDR3 runs 17 residues.

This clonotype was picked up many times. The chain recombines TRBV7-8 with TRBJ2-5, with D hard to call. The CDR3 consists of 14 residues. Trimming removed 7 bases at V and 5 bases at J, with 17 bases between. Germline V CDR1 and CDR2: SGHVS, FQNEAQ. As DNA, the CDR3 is TGTGCCAGCACACGTAGTCGGTCAAAGGAGACCCAGTACTTC. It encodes CASTRSRSKETQYF.

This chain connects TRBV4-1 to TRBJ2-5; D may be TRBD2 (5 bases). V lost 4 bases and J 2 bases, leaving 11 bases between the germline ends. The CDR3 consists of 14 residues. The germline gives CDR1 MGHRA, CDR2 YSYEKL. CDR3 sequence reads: CASSPVGDQETQYF. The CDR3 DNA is TGCGCCAGCAGCCCTGTCGGGGATCAAGAGACCCAGTACTTC.